Below are 18 T cell receptor beta chains sequenced from a single sample in a study of yellow fever vaccine responses in identical twins. MiXCR, run by TCRdb on the RT-PCR reads, gives a single entry per CDR3 protein. The sample contains some 4,700 distinct CDR3 sequences, about nine tenths of which appear only once. The sequencing here drew on T cells from blood (PBMCs), unsorted or a sorted subset (not recorded which), taken before or after yellow fever vaccination (not recorded which). These receptors originate from a young woman who received the yellow fever vaccine.

The chain uses TRBV7-2 and TRBJ2-7; possible D gene TRBD1, 6 bases. Germline V lookup: CDR1 SGHTA, CDR2 FQGNSA. The V and J ends lost 5 bases and 3 bases respectively, with 11 bases between them. This CDR3 has 13 residues. The CDR3 region is CASSLIQGYEQYF. Written as DNA, the CDR3 is TGTGCCAGCAGCCTGATACAGGGCTACGAGCAGTACTTC.

The chain recombines TRBV3-1 with TRBJ1-1; D is undetermined. V was trimmed by 3 bases and J by 5 bases, leaving 13 bases between them. This CDR3 region has 14 residues. CDR1 is LGHDT, CDR2 YNNKEL, per germline (reference sequence). Here the CDR3 DNA reads TGTGCCAGCAGCCAGGTCCTATCGGGGACTGAAGCTTTCTTT. This codes for CASSQVLSGTEAFF. Together with reference TRBV3-1 and TRBJ1-1, the CDR3 gives the full variable domain: DTAVSQTPKYLVTQMGNDKSIKCEQNLGHDTMYWYKQDSKKFLKIMFSYNNKELIINETVPNRFSPKSPDKAHLNLHINSLELGDSAVYFCASSQVLSGTEAFFGQGTRLTVV.

The chain joins TRBV13 to TRBJ2-7, with a possible D match to TRBD1 (6 bases). The length of the CDR3 is 12 residues. The V end was cut by 11 bases, the J end by 6 bases, with 17 bases between. Looked up from germline, CDR1 is PRHDT and CDR2 is FYEKMQ (reference sequence). Written as DNA, the CDR3 is TGTGCCTCCCAAACAGGGTTCGGCGAGCAGTACTTC. This encodes CASQTGFGEQYF.

The chain links TRBV15 to TRBJ2-3; a weak D match, TRBD1 (6 bases). The CDR3 totals 16 residues. Deletions cut 3 bases from V and 2 bases from J, with 15 bases between. Germline CDR1 and CDR2: LNHNV and YYDKDF (reference sequence). In DNA form, the CDR3 reads TGTGCCACCAGCAGGATCGTGACAGGAACCACAGATACGCAGTATTTT. Its translation is CATSRIVTGTTDTQYF.

This chain links TRBV11-3 with TRBJ2-3; D uncertain. The V end was cut by 1 base, the J end by 4 bases, with 6 bases between. Per germline, CDR1 SGHNT and CDR2 YENEEA. The CDR3 sequence is 13 residues long. DNA of the CDR3: TGTGCCAGCAGCTTAGTAGGCCCAGATACGCAGTATTTT. Translating it yields CASSLVGPDTQYF.

V is TRBV18 and J is TRBJ2-7, with D uncertain. V was pared by 4 bases and J by 6 bases, with 13 bases between. This CDR3 has 13 amino acids. Per germline, CDR1 KGHSH and CDR2 LQKENI. In nucleotides, the CDR3 is TGTGCCAGCTCACGAGTACAGTTCGCCGAGCAGTACTTC. Its translation is CASSRVQFAEQYF.

On this clonotype: One end of the junction does not line up with germline, which may come from a read error. This chain joins TRBV2 and TRBJ2-7; D is ambiguous. Per germline, CDR1 SNHLY and CDR2 FYNNEI. CDR3 size: 12 residues. The CDR3 nucleotides are TGTGCCAGCAGTGAGGCCAAAGCCGTGTTGGTTTTC. Residues: CASSEAKAVLVF.

This chain joins TRBV2 and TRBJ2-7, with a weak D call TRBD1 (6 bases). The V end was cut by 6 bases, the J end by 6 bases, with 12 bases between. Germline V CDR1 and CDR2: SNHLY, FYNNEI. CDR3 length equals 12 residues. For the CDR3, the DNA is TGTGCCAGCAGCCCAGGGGCTGGCGAGCAGTACTTC. It yields the protein CASSPGAGEQYF.

The table lists this clonotype with a count of one. The CDR3 nucleotides read TGCGCCAGCAGCCAAGGGCAGGGAAGTCCCTACGAGCAGTACTTC. It codes for CASSQGQGSPYEQYF. The V call is TRBV4-1, the J call TRBJ2-7; a possible D gene is TRBD1 (5 bases). Germline V gene data show CDR1 as MGHRA and CDR2 as YSYEKL. The CDR3 length is 15 residues. V was pared by 1 base and J by 2 bases, with 12 bases between.

This chain connects TRBV7-9 to TRBJ2-7, with D possibly TRBD2 on 5 matching bases. Trimming left V 2 bases short and J 1 base short, with 9 bases between. Germline V gives CDR1 SEHNR, CDR2 FQNEAQ (reference sequence). The CDR3 covers 14 residues. The CDR3 sequence: CASSLRTASYEQYF. The CDR3 bases are TGTGCCAGCAGCTTAAGGACTGCTTCCTACGAGCAGTACTTC.

The rearrangement links TRBV15 to TRBJ1-1; D unclear. Germline V gene sequence: CDR1 LNHNV, CDR2 YYDKDF (reference sequence). This CDR3 has 13 residues. V dropped 0 bases and J dropped 5 bases, with 7 bases sitting between them. The CDR3 here is CATSREGLTEAFF. Written as DNA, the CDR3 is TGTGCCACCAGCAGAGAAGGGTTAACTGAAGCTTTCTTT. Supplemented by reference TRBV15 and TRBJ1-1, the full variable domain reads DAMVIQNPRYQVTQFGKPVTLSCSQTLNHNVMYWYQQKSSQAPKLLFHYYDKDFNNEADTPDNFQSRRPNTSFCFLDIRSPGLGDTAMYLCATSREGLTEAFFGQGTRLTVV.

V gene TRBV6-5 combines with J gene TRBJ1-2; the match to TRBD1 covers 7 bases. V was pared by 2 bases and J by 6 bases, with 3 bases of the junction left unmatched. This CDR3 is 13 amino acids long. The germline V gene has CDR1 MNHEY and CDR2 SVGAGI. CDR3 loop: CASSYVGQDGYTF. The CDR3 DNA reads as TGTGCCAGCAGTTACGTAGGACAGGATGGCTACACCTTC.

The genes are TRBV12-3 or TRBV12-4 and TRBJ2-2, with D possibly being TRBD1 or TRBD2 (5 bases each). The CDR3 sequence is 15 residues long. The germline V and J ends were trimmed by 3 bases and 3 bases, with 11 bases remaining between them. The CDR3 DNA follows: TGTGCCAGCAGTTTGAGGGGAACGCACACCGGGGAGCTGTTTTTT. As protein: CASSLRGTHTGELFF.

V is TRBV7-6 and J is TRBJ2-3; D is ambiguous. The germline CDR1 and CDR2 sequences are SGHVS and FNYEAQ. The V and J ends lost 5 bases and 6 bases respectively, with 12 bases between them. CDR3 size: 13 residues. CDR3 loop: CASSTILGDTQYF. The CDR3 DNA sequence: TGTGCCAGCAGCACGATTTTGGGGGATACGCAGTATTTT.

This chain links TRBV10-1 with TRBJ2-5, with 7 bases lining up with TRBD2. From germline, CDR1 is WNHNN and CDR2 SYGVQD (reference sequence). CDR3 length: 14 amino acids. Trimming at V came to 8 bases and at J to 2 bases, leaving 8 bases not matched to a gene. CDR3 nucleotide sequence: TGCGCCAGCTCCCGAGCGGGACCTCAAGAGACCCAGTACTTC. This gives the protein CASSRAGPQETQYF.

This chain uses TRBV5-5 with TRBJ1-1; tentatively, D is TRBD1 (5 bases). The CDR3 covers 14 residues. Germline CDR1 and CDR2: SGHKS and YYEKEE (reference sequence). The ends were cut back, 2 bases at V and 3 bases at J, with 11 bases in the middle. The CDR3 region has the DNA TGTGCCAGCAGCTTAGTCCGCAGGGACACTGAAGCTTTCTTT. Its translation is CASSLVRRDTEAFF. Variable domain in full (rest from reference TRBV5-5 and TRBJ1-1): DAGVTQSPTHLIKTRGQQVTLRCSPISGHKSVSWYQQVLGQGPQFIFQYYEKEERGRGNFPDRFSARQFPNYSSELNVNALLLGDSALYLCASSLVRRDTEAFFGQGTRLTVV.

This clonotype was picked up one time. J is TRBJ1-3 and V is TRBV7-2; D remains ambiguous. V was trimmed by 5 bases and J by 4 bases, leaving 3 bases between them. The CDR3 runs to 11 residues. From germline, CDR1 is SGHTA and CDR2 FQGNSA. For the CDR3, the DNA is TGTGCCAGCAGCACGGGAAACACCATATATTTT. This gives the protein CASSTGNTIYF.

The gene calls are TRBV9 and TRBJ1-5, with D perhaps matching TRBD1 (5 bases). Trimming stripped 4 bases from V and 2 bases from J, with 13 bases between. The CDR3 consists of 15 residues. The germline V gene has CDR1 SGDLS and CDR2 YYNGEE. CDR3 in amino acids: CASSKDWDGNQPQHF. The CDR3 nucleotides are TGTGCCAGCAGCAAGGACTGGGACGGCAATCAGCCCCAGCATTTT. Complete variable domain (other parts from reference TRBV9 and TRBJ1-5): DSGVTQTPKHLITATGQRVTLRCSPRSGDLSVYWYQQSLDQGLQFLIQYYNGEERAKGNILERFSAQQFPDLHSELNLSSLELGDSALYFCASSKDWDGNQPQHFGDGTRLSIL.